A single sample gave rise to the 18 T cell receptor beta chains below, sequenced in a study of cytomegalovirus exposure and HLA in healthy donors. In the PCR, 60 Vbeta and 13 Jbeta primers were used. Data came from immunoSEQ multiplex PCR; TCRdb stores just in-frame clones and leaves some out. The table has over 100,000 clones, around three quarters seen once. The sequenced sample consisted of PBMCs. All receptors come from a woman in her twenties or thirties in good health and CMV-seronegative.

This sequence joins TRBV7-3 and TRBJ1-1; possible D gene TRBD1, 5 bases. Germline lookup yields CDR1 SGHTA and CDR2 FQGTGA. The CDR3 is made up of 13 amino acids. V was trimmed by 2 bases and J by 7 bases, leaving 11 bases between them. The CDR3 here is CASSLDGGGEAFF. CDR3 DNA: TGTGCCAGCAGCTTAGACGGGGGAGGTGAAGCTTTCTTT. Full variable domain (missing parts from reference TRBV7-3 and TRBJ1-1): GAGVSQTPSNKVTEKGKYVELRCDPISGHTALYWYRQSLGQGPEFLIYFQGTGAADDSGLPNDRFFAVRPEGSVSTLKIQRTERGDSAVYLCASSLDGGGEAFFGQGTRLTVV.

The CDR3 loop is CASSSTGSQNEKLFF. The CDR3 coding sequence is TGTGCCAGCAGTTCTACCGGGTCCCAAAATGAAAAACTGTTTTTT. The chain uses TRBV6-5 and TRBJ1-4; the D is unclear. The CDR3 totals 15 residues. Trimming stripped 4 bases from V and 5 bases from J, with 14 bases between. Germline CDR1 is MNHEY and CDR2 is SVGAGI.

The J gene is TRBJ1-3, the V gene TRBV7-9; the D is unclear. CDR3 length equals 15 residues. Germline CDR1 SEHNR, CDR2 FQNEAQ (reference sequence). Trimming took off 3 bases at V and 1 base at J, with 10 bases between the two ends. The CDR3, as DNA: TGTGCCAGCAGCTTTATCGGAGGTTCTGGAAACACCATATATTTT. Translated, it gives CASSFIGGSGNTIYF.

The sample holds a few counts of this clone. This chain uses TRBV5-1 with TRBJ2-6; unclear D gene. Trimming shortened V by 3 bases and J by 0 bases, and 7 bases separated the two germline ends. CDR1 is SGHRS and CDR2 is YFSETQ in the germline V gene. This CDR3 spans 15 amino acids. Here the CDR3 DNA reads TGCGCCAGCAGCTCCCCCGGCTCTGGGGCCAACGTCCTGACTTTC. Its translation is CASSSPGSGANVLTF. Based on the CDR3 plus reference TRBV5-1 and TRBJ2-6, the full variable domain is KAGVTQTPRYLIKTRGQQVTLSCSPISGHRSVSWYQQTPGQGLQFLFEYFSETQRNKGNFPGRFSGRQFSNSRSEMNVSTLELGDSALYLCASSSPGSGANVLTFGAGSRLTVL.

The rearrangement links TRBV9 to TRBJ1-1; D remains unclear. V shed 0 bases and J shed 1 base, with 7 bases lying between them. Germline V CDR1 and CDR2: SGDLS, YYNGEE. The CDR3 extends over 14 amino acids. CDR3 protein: CASSVASGNTEAFF. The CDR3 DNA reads TGTGCCAGCAGCGTAGCCTCAGGGAACACTGAAGCTTTCTTT.

The CDR3 region has the DNA TGCAGCGCTGGCGAGGGACAGGACTATGGCTACACCTTC. Its protein product is CSAGEGQDYGYTF. The chain is built from TRBV29-1 and TRBJ1-2; the match to TRBD1 covers 8 bases. The J segment lost 3 bases and the V segment lost 7 bases, leaving 7 bases of the junction unmatched. The V gene's germline CDR1 is SQVTM and CDR2 ANQGSEA. The CDR3 covers 13 residues.

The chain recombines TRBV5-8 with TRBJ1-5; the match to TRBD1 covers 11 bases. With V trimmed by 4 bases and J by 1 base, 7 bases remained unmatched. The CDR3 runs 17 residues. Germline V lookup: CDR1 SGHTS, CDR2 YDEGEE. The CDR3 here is CASSEGQGDLSNQPQHF. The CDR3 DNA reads TGTGCCAGCAGCGAGGGACAGGGGGATCTGAGCAATCAGCCCCAGCATTTT.

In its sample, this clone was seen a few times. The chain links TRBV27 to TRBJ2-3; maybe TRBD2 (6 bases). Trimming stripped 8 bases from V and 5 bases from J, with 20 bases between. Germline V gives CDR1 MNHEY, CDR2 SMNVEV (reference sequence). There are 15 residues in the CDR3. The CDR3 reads CASGPGTPTGDTQYF. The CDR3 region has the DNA TGTGCCAGCGGTCCCGGGACTCCAACTGGAGATACGCAGTATTTT.

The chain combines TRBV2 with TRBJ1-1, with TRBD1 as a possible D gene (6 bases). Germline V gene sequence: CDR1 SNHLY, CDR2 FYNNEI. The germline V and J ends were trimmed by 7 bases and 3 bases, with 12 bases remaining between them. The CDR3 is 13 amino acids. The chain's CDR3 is CASKNYRDTEAFF. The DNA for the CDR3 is TGTGCCAGCAAGAATTACAGGGACACTGAAGCTTTCTTT.

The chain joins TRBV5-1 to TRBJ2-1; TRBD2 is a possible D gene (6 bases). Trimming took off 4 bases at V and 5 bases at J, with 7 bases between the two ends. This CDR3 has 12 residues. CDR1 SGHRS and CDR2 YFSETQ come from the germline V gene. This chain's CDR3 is CASSPGDNEQFF. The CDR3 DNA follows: TGCGCCAGCAGCCCGGGGGACAATGAGCAGTTCTTC.

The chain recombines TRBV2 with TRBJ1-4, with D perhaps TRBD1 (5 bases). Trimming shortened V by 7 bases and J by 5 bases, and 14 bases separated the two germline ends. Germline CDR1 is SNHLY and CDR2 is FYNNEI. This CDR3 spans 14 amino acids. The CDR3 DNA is TGTGCCAGCACCAGGGAGGGACCGAATGAAAAACTGTTTTTT. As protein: CASTREGPNEKLFF.

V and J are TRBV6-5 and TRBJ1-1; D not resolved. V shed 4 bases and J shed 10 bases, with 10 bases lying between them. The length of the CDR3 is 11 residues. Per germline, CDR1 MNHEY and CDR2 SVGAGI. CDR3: CASSSPGSAFF. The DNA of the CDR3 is TGTGCCAGCAGTTCCCCAGGTTCAGCTTTCTTT.

CDR3 nucleotides: TGCGCCAGCAGCTTGGTATCGTCAGGGTCCACTGAAGCTTTCTTT. Translation: CASSLVSSGSTEAFF. This sequence joins TRBV5-1 and TRBJ1-1, with a weak D call TRBD1 (5 bases). Germline CDR1 SGHRS, CDR2 YFSETQ. This CDR3 is built from 15 residues. V lost 0 bases and J 4 bases, leaving 13 bases between the germline ends.

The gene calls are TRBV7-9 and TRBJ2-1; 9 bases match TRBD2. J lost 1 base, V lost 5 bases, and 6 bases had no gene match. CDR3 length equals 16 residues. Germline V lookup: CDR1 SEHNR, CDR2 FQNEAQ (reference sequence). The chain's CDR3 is CASSPGLALSYNEQFF. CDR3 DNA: TGTGCCAGCAGCCCCGGACTAGCGTTGTCCTACAATGAGCAGTTCTTC.

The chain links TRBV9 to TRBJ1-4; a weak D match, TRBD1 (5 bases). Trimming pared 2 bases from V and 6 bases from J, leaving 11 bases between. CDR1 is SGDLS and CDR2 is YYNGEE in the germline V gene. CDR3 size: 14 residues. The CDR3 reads CASSVRGGDEKLFF. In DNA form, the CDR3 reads TGTGCCAGCAGCGTTAGGGGAGGGGATGAAAAACTGTTTTTT.

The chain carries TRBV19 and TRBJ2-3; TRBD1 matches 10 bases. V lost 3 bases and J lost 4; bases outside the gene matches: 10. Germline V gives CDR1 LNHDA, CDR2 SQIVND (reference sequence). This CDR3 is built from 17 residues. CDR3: CASSMVSRQGAADTQYF. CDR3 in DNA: TGTGCCAGTAGTATGGTCTCGAGACAGGGGGCTGCAGATACGCAGTATTTT.

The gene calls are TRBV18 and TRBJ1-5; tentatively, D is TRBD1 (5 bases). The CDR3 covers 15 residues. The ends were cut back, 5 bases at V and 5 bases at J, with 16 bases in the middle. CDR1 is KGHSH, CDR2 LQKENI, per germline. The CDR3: CASSDDSAGDQPQHF. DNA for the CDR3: TGTGCCAGCTCAGACGACAGCGCAGGAGATCAGCCCCAGCATTTT.

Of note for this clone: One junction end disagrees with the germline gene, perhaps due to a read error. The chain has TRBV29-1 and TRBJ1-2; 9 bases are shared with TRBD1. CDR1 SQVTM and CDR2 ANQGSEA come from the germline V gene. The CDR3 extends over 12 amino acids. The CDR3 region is CGVEGQGHGYTF. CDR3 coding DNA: TGCGGCGTTGAAGGACAGGGGCATGGCTACACCTTC.